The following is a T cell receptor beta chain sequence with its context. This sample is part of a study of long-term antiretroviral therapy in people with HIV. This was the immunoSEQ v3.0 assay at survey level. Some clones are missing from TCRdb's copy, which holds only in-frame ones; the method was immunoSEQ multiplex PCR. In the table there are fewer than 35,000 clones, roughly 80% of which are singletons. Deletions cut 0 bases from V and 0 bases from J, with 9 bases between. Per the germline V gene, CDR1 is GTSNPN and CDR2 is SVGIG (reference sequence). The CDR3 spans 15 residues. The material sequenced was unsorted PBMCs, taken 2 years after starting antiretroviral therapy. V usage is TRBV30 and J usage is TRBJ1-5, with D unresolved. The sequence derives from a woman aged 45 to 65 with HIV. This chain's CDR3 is CAWSVGEDSNQPQHF. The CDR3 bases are TGTGCCTGGAGTGTGGGAGAGGATAGCAATCAGCCCCAGCATTTT.